This TCR beta chain was found in a study of blood T cell repertoires in COVID-19. Some clones are missing from TCRdb's copy, which holds only in-frame ones; the method was immunoSEQ multiplex PCR. Of 200,000 to 250,000 clones listed, roughly 80% are singletons. J gave up 4 bases and V 2 bases, and 6 bases lay outside the gene matches. The CDR3 covers 16 residues. CDR1 LNHDA and CDR2 SQIVND come from the germline V gene (reference sequence). The TCR originated in a man aged 25 to 40 with active or convalescent COVID-19. The sample was peripheral blood. The chain employs TRBV19 and TRBJ2-2, with 8 bases matching TRBD1. The CDR3 protein is CASSIRQGTSTGELFF. CDR3 DNA sequence: TGTGCCAGTAGTATAAGACAGGGGACTTCCACCGGGGAGCTGTTTTTT. Full variable domain (remainder filled in from reference TRBV19 and TRBJ2-2): DGGITQSPKYLFRKEGQNVTLSCEQNLNHDAMYWYRQDPGQGLRLIYYSQIVNDFQKGDIAEGYSVSREKKESFPLTVTSAQKNPTAFYLCASSIRQGTSTGELFFGEGSRLTVL.